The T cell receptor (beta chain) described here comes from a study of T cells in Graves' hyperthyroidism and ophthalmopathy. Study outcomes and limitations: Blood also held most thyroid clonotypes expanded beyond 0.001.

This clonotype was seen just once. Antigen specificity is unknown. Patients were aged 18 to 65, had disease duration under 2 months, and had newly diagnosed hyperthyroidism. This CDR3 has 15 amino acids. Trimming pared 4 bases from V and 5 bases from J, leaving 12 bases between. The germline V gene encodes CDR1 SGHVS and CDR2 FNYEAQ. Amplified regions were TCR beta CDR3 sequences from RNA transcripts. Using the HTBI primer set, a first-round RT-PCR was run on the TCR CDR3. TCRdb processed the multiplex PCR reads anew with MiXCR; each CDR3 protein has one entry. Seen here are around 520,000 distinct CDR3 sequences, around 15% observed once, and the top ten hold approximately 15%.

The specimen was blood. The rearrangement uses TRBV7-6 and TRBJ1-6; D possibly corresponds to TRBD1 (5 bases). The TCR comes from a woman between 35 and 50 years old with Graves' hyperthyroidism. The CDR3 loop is CASSSQGPDNSPLHF. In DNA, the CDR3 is TGTGCCAGCAGCTCGCAGGGACCAGATAATTCACCCCTCCACTTT.